This T cell receptor beta chain was observed in a study of shared clonotypes between healthy human individuals. General study results and limits: Unshared clonotypes carried lower generation probabilities than those common to all four donors.

The study drew its donors from healthy HIV-negative adults without recent acute infections or vaccinations. The authors split each subset's genomic DNA evenly across several immunoSEQ plates. Study processing details: ImmunoSEQ output held junction-only sequences without quality scores, so filtering differed. The assay was immunoSEQ multiplex PCR, and TCRdb's table has in-frame clones only and misses some. The V and J calls and the clone size are those of that table, but D and trimming were determined from the DNA. The sample lists some 2,100,000 clones, 90% to 96% occurring once. About this clone itself: Its matching antigen is unknown.

V was pared by 7 bases and J by 4 bases, with 19 bases between. The CDR3 spans 15 residues. CDR1 is MNHEY and CDR2 is SMNVEV in the germline V gene (reference sequence). Sequencing was performed on naive CD4+ T cells sorted from blood. Specified subset: CD45RA+ positively selected. V gene TRBV27 combines with J gene TRBJ1-2; unclear D gene. The TCR comes from a man in his late teens or twenties in good health. CDR3 in amino acids: CASTTAEKVGYGYTF. The CDR3, as DNA: TGTGCCAGCACCACCGCCGAGAAGGTGGGCTATGGCTACACCTTC.